This T cell receptor beta chain originates from a study of shared clonotypes between healthy human individuals (dated by TCRdb to 2018 to 2021). About the study as a whole: Two women and a few men aged 18 to 49 years were included in the cohort. For each donor, CD4 naive and CD4 memory were each run on three plates, CD8 naive on two plates, and CD8 memory on one plate. To estimate repertoire size and how much clonotype sharing occurs between individuals, the study deeply sequenced the blood TCR repertoires of a handful of healthy adults. To increase sequencing depth and limit assay-specific biases, different laboratories used diverse techniques to prepare libraries and sequence TCR repertoires. Each donor's leukapheresis produced roughly between roughly 0.9 and 9 billion PBMCs.

Using the deep immunoSEQ assay, multiplex PCR amplified TCR CDR3 regions from genomic DNA. For each cell subset, the extracted genomic DNA was distributed evenly across all wells of several immunoSEQ 96-well plates, and each plate served as one replicate. For sorted subsets, around 200 ng genomic DNA, equal to 30,000 or so T cell genomes, was loaded into each replicate PCR. The purified libraries were quantified using a Qubit 3.0 fluorometer, sized with a Bioanalyzer 2100, and then quantified again using the KAPA Library Quantification kit. Every immunoSEQ 96-well plate was sequenced on a dedicated single-read 150-cycle Illumina NextSeq 550 flow cell. The published analysis was carried out like this. Because the immunoSEQ output included only junctional sequences and no quality scores, the filtering could not be the same as the filtering used for full-length reads. To assign V/J genes and CDR3, sequences were annotated against IMGT germline references using PyIR, a Python wrapper for IgBLAST v1.9. Reads with weak V/J assignments (E-value above 1e-6), missing CDR3, stop codons, out-of-frame junctions, or ambiguous translated residues were removed. V3J clonotypes were defined by identical inferred V gene, J gene, and CDR3 amino acid sequence. To compute the percentage overlap between repertoires, the number of shared unique clonotypes was divided by the size of the smaller repertoire. Richness of each repertoire was evaluated using RTK rarefaction, the Chao1 estimator, and Recon v2.1 estimates of unobserved clonotypes. For all TCRbeta clonotypes obtained by the gDNA method from a few donors, generation probabilities were computed with OLGA. TCRdb's version of the immuneACCESS table is confined to in-frame rearrangements and falls short of the full clone set. An unresolved V gene accounts for under half of the shortfall where checked; the remainder is of unknown origin. The V and J calls and clone size are taken from that table; D and trimming were inferred from the DNA. This sample comprises around 2,100,000 clones, approximately 94% of them detected only once. Of the sample, more than 0.9% falls within the top ten clones.

The CDR3 holds 13 amino acids from the cysteine to the phenylalanine. Only CDR3 DNA is held: 39 bases, read in frame from base 1. V is clipped by 4 bases and J by 3 bases, and the sequence between their germline boundaries is 10 bases long. Taken from the germline V gene, the CDR1 and CDR2 loops are MGHRA and YSYEKL. CD8 naive samples were CD45RO-negative cells positively selected for CCR7, giving a CD45RA+CCR7+ population that excluded TemRA cells. Healthy HIV-negative adults with no recently reported acute infections or vaccinations were included as donors. All donors were Caucasian adults living in Nashville, Tennessee, USA. After blood collection by leukapheresis, PBMCs were isolated using Ficoll-Histopaque density gradient centrifugation and then cryopreserved in the vapor phase of liquid nitrogen. Analytical flow cytometry was used to check the purity and quantity of every magnetically sorted T cell population. Genomic DNA was isolated from every sorted fraction and measured by UV absorbance on a Nanodrop 2000c.

Broad study findings and their caveats: Based on pairwise subsampling, the degree of clonotype sharing among donors was expected to be affected by sequencing depth. Higher generation probabilities were observed for clonotypes shared by all four sorted-subset donors than for non-shared clonotypes. Sampling was limited to blood, and TCR repertoires in tissue likely differ from TCR repertoires in blood. Estimated clonotype richness was generally larger for naive than for memory subsets. Across several donors, approximately 4.9% of naive CD4, over 3% of naive CD8, approximately 2.5% of memory CD4, and 0.4% to 0.45% of memory CD8 clonotypes were shared. Even with the large sequencing depth, rarefaction of the sorted-subset datasets indicated that sequencing was incomplete. The genetic and exposure-history diversity represented was limited by the small number of donors.

Regarding this clone: This clone's antigen is unknown. Base qualities are missing; no much larger clone stands one base away.

This receptor was identified in a man aged 18 to 30 in good health. Sequenced: naive CD8+ T cells sorted from blood. In light of the paper, this sample's cell subset or site label describes: CD45RA+CCR7+. Recombination linked TRBV4-1 to TRBJ2-7, with the D gene uncertain. The encoded CDR3 is CASSLAADYEQYF. In nucleotides, the sequence is TGCGCCAGCAGCCTGGCGGCAGACTACGAGCAGTACTTC.